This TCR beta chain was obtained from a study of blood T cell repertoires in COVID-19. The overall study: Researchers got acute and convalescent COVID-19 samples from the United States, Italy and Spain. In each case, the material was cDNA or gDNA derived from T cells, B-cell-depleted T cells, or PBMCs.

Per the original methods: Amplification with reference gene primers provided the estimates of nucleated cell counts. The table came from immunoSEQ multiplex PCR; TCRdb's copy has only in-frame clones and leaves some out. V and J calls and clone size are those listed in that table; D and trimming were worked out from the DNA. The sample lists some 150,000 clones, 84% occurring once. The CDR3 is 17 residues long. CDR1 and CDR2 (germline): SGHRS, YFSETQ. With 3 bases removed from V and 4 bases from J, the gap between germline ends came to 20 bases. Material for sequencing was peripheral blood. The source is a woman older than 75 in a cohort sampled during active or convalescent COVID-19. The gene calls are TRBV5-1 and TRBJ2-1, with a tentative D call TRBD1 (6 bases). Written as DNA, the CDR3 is TGCGCCAGCAGCTCAACAACAGGGCTAATAGGATACAATGAGCAGTTCTTC. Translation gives CASSSTTGLIGYNEQFF.